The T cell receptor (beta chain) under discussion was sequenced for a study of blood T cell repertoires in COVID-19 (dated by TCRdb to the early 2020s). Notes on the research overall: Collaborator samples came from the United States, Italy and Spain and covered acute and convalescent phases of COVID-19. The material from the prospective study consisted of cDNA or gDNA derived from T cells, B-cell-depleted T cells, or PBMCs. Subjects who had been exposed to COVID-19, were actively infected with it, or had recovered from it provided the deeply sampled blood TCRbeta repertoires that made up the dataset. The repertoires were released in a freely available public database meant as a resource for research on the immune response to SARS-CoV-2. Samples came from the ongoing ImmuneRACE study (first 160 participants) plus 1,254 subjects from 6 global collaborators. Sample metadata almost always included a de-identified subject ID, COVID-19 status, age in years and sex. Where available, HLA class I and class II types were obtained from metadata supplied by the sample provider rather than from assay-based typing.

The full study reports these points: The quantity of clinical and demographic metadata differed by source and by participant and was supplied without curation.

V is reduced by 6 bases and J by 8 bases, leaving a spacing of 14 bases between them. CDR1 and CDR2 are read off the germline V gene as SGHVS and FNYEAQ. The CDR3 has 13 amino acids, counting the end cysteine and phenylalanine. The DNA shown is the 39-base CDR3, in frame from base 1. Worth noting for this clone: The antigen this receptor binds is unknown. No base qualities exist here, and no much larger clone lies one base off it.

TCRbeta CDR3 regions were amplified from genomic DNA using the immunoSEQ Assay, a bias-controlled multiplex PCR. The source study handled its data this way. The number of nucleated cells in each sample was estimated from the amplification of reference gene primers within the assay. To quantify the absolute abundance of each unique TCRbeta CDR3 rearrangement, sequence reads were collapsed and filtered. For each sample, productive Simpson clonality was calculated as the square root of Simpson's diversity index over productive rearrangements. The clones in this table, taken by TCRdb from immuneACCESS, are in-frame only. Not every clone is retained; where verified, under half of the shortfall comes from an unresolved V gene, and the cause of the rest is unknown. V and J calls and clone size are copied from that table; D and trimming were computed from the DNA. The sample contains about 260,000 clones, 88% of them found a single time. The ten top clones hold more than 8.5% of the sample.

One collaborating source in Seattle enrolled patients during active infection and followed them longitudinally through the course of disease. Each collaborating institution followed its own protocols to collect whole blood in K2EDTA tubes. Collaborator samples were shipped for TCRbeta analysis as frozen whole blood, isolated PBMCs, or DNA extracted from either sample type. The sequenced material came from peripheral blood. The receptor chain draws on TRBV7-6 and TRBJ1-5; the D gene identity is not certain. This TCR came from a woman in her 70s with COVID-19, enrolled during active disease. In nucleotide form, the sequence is TGTGCCAGCAGTCCGGGCGGGAATAAGCCCCAGCATTTT. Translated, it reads CASSPGGNKPQHF.